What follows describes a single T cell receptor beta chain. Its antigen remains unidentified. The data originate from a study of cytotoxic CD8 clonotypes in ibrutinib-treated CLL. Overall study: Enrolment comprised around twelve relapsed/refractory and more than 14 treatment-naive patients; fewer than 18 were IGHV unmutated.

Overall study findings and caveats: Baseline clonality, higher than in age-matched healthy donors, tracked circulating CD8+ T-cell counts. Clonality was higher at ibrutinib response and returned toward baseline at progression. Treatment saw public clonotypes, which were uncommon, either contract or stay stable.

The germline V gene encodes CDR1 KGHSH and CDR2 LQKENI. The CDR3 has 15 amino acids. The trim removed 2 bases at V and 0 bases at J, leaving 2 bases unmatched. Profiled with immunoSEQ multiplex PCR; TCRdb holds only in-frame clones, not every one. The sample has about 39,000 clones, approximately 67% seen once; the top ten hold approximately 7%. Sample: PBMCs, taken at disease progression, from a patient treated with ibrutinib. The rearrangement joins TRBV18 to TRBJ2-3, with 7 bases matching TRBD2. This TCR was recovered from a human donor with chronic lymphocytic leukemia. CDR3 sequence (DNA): TGTGCCAGCTCACCAGGTAGCGGGAGCACAGATACGCAGTATTTT. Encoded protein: CASSPGSGSTDTQYF.